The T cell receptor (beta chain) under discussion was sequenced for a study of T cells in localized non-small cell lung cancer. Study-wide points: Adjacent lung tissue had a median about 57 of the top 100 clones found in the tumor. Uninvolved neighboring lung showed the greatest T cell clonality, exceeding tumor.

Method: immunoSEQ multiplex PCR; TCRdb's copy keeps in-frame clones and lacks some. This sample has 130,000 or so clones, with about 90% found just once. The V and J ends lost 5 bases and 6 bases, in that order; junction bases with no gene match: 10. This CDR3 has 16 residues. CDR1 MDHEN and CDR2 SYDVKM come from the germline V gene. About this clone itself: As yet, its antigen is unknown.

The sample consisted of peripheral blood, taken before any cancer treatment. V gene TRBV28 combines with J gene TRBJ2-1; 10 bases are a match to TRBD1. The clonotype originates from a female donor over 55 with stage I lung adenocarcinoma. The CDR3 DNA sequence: TGTGCCAGCAGTCCGACCGGGACAGGGGTTGTCAATGAGCAGTTCTTC. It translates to CASSPTGTGVVNEQFF.